The 21 T cell receptor beta chains reported below all come from one sample, sequenced in a study of beta chain features in type 1 diabetes. Since all of the isolated RNA was reverse transcribed, expressed TCRB transcripts were what got sequenced. Clones were sequenced by immunoSEQ multiplex PCR, and TCRdb holds only the in-frame ones, with some missing. Seen here are 680,000 or so clones, 15% to 19% observed once, and the top ten hold approximately 0.093%. Sequenced material: naive CD4+ T cells from blood. These receptors came from a young man in good health.

The rearrangement joins TRBV7-2 to TRBJ1-1; D not resolved. Germline assignment: CDR1 SGHTA and CDR2 FQGNSA. The germline V and J ends were trimmed by 1 base and 5 bases, with 11 bases remaining between them. This CDR3 has 14 amino acids. CDR3 coding DNA: TGTGCCAGCAGCTTAGGTCTGACCAGGACTGAAGCTTTCTTT. This translates into CASSLGLTRTEAFF.

The table lists this clone with a few counts. The chain carries TRBV30 and TRBJ2-5; 12 bases fit TRBD2. With 2 bases clipped from V and 2 bases from J, the junction kept 3 bases outside the gene matches. The CDR3 loop spans 15 amino acids. CDR1 GTSNPN and CDR2 SVGIG come from the germline V gene (reference sequence). The chain's CDR3 is CAWSPGLAGQETQYF. The CDR3 bases are TGTGCCTGGAGTCCAGGACTAGCGGGGCAAGAGACCCAGTACTTC.

The V and J genes are TRBV7-9 and TRBJ2-7; tentatively, D is TRBD2 (6 bases). The CDR3 runs to 13 residues. V was trimmed by 5 bases and J by 2 bases, leaving 10 bases between them. CDR1 is SEHNR and CDR2 is FQNEAQ in the germline V gene (reference sequence). The CDR3 DNA is TGTGCCAGCAGCCCGGAGGGGACCTACGAGCAGTACTTC. Amino acids: CASSPEGTYEQYF.

This chain uses TRBV10-3 with TRBJ1-1; 7 nucleotides match TRBD1. CDR1 ENHRY and CDR2 SYGVKD come from the germline V gene. The CDR3 length is 15 residues. V dropped 4 bases and J dropped 2; count of bases not matched to a gene: 7. In nucleotides, the CDR3 is TGTGCCATCAGTGGCACAGGGGCACCCAACACTGAAGCTTTCTTT. As protein: CAISGTGAPNTEAFF.

This sequence joins TRBV27 and TRBJ1-2; D ambiguous. Trimming pared 5 bases from V and 2 bases from J, leaving 9 bases between. There are 13 residues in the CDR3. Germline values: CDR1 MNHEY, CDR2 SMNVEV (reference sequence). DNA of the CDR3: TGTGCCAGCAGTCGACTGATAAACTATGGCTACACCTTC. Its protein is CASSRLINYGYTF.

The V gene is TRBV19, the J gene TRBJ1-5; D may be TRBD1 (6 bases). The CDR3 contains 14 residues. Germline CDR1 LNHDA, CDR2 SQIVND (reference sequence). Trimming took off 0 bases at V and 7 bases at J, with 10 bases between the two ends. CDR3 amino acids: CASSIDRGRQPQHF. The CDR3 DNA reads TGTGCCAGTAGTATAGATCGGGGGCGGCAGCCCCAGCATTTT.

The gene calls are TRBV7-6 and TRBJ2-7; D is perhaps TRBD1 (6 bases). The germline V and J ends were trimmed by 4 bases and 3 bases, with 28 bases remaining between them. The CDR3 runs to 19 residues. Germline-derived CDR1 and CDR2 are SGHVS and FNYEAQ. The DNA for the CDR3 is TGTGCCAGCAGCTCACGGCCCTCGGACAGAAGCGCGTCGTACTACGAGCAGTACTTC. It yields the protein CASSSRPSDRSASYYEQYF.

V gene TRBV21-1 combines with J gene TRBJ2-7; TRBD2, as called in the table, went unchecked against the DNA. TRBV21-1 is annotated as a pseudogene. The CDR3 has 19 amino acids. The CDR3 sequence is CASSKFCFSAGGRTYEQYF. The CDR3 nucleotides read TGTGCCAGCAGCAAATTTTGCTTCTCGGCAGGCGGGAGGACCTACGAGCAGTACTTC.

This clone has at least ten counts. The gene calls are TRBV4-3 and TRBJ2-3; D is undetermined. Germline V gives CDR1 LGHNA, CDR2 YSLEER. V gave up 7 bases and J gave up 2 bases, with 7 bases separating them. The CDR3 has 12 amino acids. The DNA for the CDR3 is TGCGCCAGCACCTCCCCCACAGATACGCAGTATTTT. It codes for CASTSPTDTQYF.

This clone turned up a few times. The chain combines TRBV7-2 with TRBJ1-2; D remains unclear. V was pared by 5 bases and J by 8 bases, with 12 bases between. This CDR3 region has 12 residues. Germline CDR1 is SGHTA and CDR2 is FQGNSA. The CDR3 region has the DNA TGTGCCAGCAGCCCGAGAAAGGGAGGCTACACCTTC. Protein sequence: CASSPRKGGYTF. The full variable domain, completed using reference TRBV7-2 and TRBJ1-2, is GAGVSQSPSNKVTEKGKDVELRCDPISGHTALYWYRQSLGQGLEFLIYFQGNSAPDKSGLPSDRFSAERTGGSVSTLTIQRTQQEDSAVYLCASSPRKGGYTFGSGTRLTVV.

This clone was detected a few times. V is TRBV18 and J is TRBJ1-1, with 8 nucleotides matching TRBD1. Germline CDR1 is KGHSH and CDR2 is LQKENI. V gave up 2 bases and J gave up 1 base; unmatched junction bases: 3. CDR3 size: 15 residues. The CDR3, as DNA: TGTGCCAGCTCACCATGGCAGGGGGCGAACACTGAAGCTTTCTTT. It translates to CASSPWQGANTEAFF.

There are a few counts of this clone. The J gene is TRBJ2-3, the V gene TRBV7-3; the D is unclear. Germline V gene data show CDR1 as SGHTA and CDR2 as FQGTGA. The CDR3 is 14 amino acids. V lost 5 bases and J 3 bases, leaving 12 bases between the germline ends. The CDR3 is CASSPAWSTDTQYF. As DNA, the CDR3 is TGTGCCAGCAGCCCTGCGTGGAGTACAGATACGCAGTATTTT. The full variable domain, in which reference TRBV7-3 and TRBJ2-3 provide the parts outside the CDR3, is GAGVSQTPSNKVTEKGKYVELRCDPISGHTALYWYRQSLGQGPEFLIYFQGTGAADDSGLPNDRFFAVRPEGSVSTLKIQRTERGDSAVYLCASSPAWSTDTQYFGPGTRLTVL.

Only a few counts were recorded for this clone. The chain joins TRBV7-3 to TRBJ2-2; tentatively, D is TRBD2 (5 bases). V was clipped by 1 base and J by 3 bases, with 12 bases between them. This CDR3 contains 16 residues. Germline loops: CDR1 SGHTA, CDR2 FQGTGA. CDR3 sequence: CASSLSAGLYTGELFF. Written as DNA, the CDR3 is TGTGCCAGCAGCTTAAGCGCCGGACTGTACACCGGGGAGCTGTTTTTT.

This clone has just a few counts. The rearrangement links TRBV4-3 to TRBJ1-1, with TRBD1 identical over 7 bases. Germline V gene lookup returns CDR1 LGHNA and CDR2 YSLEER. V shed 1 base, J shed 6 bases, and the junction held 8 bases outside the gene matches. This CDR3 has 15 amino acids. CDR3 sequence reads: CASSQVGGQGAEAFF. DNA for the CDR3: TGCGCCAGCAGCCAAGTAGGGGGCCAGGGCGCTGAAGCTTTCTTT.

In the case of this clone: Different DNA sequences within this sample yield the same CDR3. The chain recombines TRBV28 with TRBJ2-7; no clear D gene. Between the trimmed V and J ends, which lost 5 bases and 0 bases, there was a span of 8 bases. The CDR3 loop spans 13 amino acids. The V gene's germline CDR1 is MDHEN and CDR2 SYDVKM. CDR3 amino acids: CASSPPRSYEQYF. DNA of the CDR3: TGTGCCAGCAGTCCCCCACGCTCCTACGAGCAGTACTTC. Supplemented by reference TRBV28 and TRBJ2-7, the full variable domain reads DVKVTQSSRYLVKRTGEKVFLECVQDMDHENMFWYRQDPGLGLRLIYFSYDVKMKEKGDIPEGYSVSREKKERFSLILESASTNQTSMYLCASSPPRSYEQYFGPGTRLTVT.

The V gene is TRBV7-9, the J gene TRBJ1-1, with a tentative D call TRBD1 (5 bases). Per the germline V gene, CDR1 is SEHNR and CDR2 is FQNEAQ (reference sequence). V was cut by 2 bases and J by 4 bases, with 17 bases left in between. This CDR3 comprises 16 residues. The CDR3 loop reads CASSLTGRLGGTEAFF. CDR3 nucleotides: TGTGCCAGCAGCTTAACGGGACGCCTTGGGGGCACTGAAGCTTTCTTT.

This clone was observed a handful of times. The rearrangement joins TRBV28 to TRBJ2-4; 10 bases are shared with TRBD1. Germline lookup yields CDR1 MDHEN and CDR2 SYDVKM. This CDR3 region has 14 residues. Unmatched junction bases numbered 3, after V lost 3 bases and J lost 7 bases. The CDR3 protein is CASSFGQGGNIQYF. CDR3 DNA sequence: TGTGCCAGCAGTTTTGGACAGGGGGGGAACATTCAGTACTTC.

The rearrangement joins TRBV28 to TRBJ1-2; D unclear. CDR1 and CDR2 (germline): MDHEN, SYDVKM. V was cut by 7 bases and J by 2 bases, with 11 bases left in between. CDR3 length equals 13 residues. Here the CDR3 reads CASTLQRNYGYTF. DNA for the CDR3: TGTGCCAGCACCCTACAGAGAAACTATGGCTACACCTTC.

This clone turned up a few times. This chain connects TRBV28 to TRBJ2-7; no clear D. Germline loops: CDR1 MDHEN, CDR2 SYDVKM. The CDR3 contains 15 residues. The V end was cut by 5 bases, the J end by 1 base, with 15 bases between. The CDR3 is CASSPRGRPSYEQYF. The CDR3 nucleotides read TGTGCCAGCAGTCCCAGAGGCAGACCTTCCTACGAGCAGTACTTC.

In this sample, this clone turned up many times. The chain links TRBV10-3 to TRBJ2-4; 13 bases fit TRBD2. The CDR3 has 13 residues. In germline, CDR1 is ENHRY, CDR2 SYGVKD. V lost 10 bases and J lost 7; bases outside the gene matches: 4. The CDR3 loop is CATGLAGVNIQYF. Here the CDR3 DNA reads TGTGCCACCGGACTAGCGGGAGTTAACATTCAGTACTTC.

This clone was seen only a few times. This CDR3 is CASSLTDPPGRDLQETQYF. The CDR3 DNA reads TGTGCCAGCAGCTTAACTGACCCTCCAGGGCGGGATCTGCAAGAGACCCAGTACTTC. The chain joins TRBV7-3 to TRBJ2-5; TRBD2 might be the D (6 bases). CDR3 length: 19 residues. The germline gives CDR1 SGHTA, CDR2 FQGTGA. V gave up 0 bases and J gave up 2 bases, with 22 bases separating them.